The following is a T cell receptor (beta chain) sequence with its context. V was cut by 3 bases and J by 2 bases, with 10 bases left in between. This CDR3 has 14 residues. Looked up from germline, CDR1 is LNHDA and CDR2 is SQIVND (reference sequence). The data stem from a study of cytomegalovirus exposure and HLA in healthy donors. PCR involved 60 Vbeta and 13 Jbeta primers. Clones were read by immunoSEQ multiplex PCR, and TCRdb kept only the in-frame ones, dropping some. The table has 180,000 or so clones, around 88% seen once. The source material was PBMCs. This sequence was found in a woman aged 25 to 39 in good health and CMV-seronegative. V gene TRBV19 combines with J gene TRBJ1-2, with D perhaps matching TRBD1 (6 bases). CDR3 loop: CASSMIQGNYGYTF. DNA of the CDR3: TGTGCCAGTAGTATGATCCAGGGGAACTATGGCTACACCTTC.